The rows below give T cell receptor beta chains drawn from one sample of a study of blood T cells in healthy people across ages. Each CDR3 protein gets one entry after TCRdb re-called the 5' RACE reads with MiXCR. The table has fewer than 1,000,000 distinct CDR3 sequences, around two fifths seen once. Material: blood. The receptor set was obtained from a man in his sixties in good health. Both conserved end residues are part of each CDR3. D genes are given only for firm matches. Clone size is not always given. Where it is, it says once, few, many or a class for expanded clones.

J gene | D gene | V gene | clone size | CDR3 DNA | CDR3 protein
TRBJ1-4 | . | TRBV12-3/TRBV12-4 | few | TGTGCCAGCAGTGTAAGGGGGAAGAATGAAAAACTGTTTTTT | CASSVRGKNEKLFF
TRBJ2-5 | . | TRBV5-4 | . | TGTGCCAGCAGCTTGGGCAGGACCAACAAAGAGACCCAGTACTTC | CASSLGRTNKETQYF
TRBJ2-3 | . | TRBV24-1 | . | TGTGCCACCAGTGACCGATCTAGGATTACAGATACGCAGTATTTT | CATSDRSRITDTQYF
TRBJ1-4 | TRBD1 | TRBV6-5 | . | TGTGCCAGCAGACCGCAGGGGGCGCGGGGTGAAAAACTGTTTTTT | CASRPQGARGEKLFF
TRBJ2-7 | . | TRBV7-3 | . | TGTGCCAGCAGCTCAAGGGGCGGGCCATTCTACGAGCAGTACTTC | CASSSRGGPFYEQYF
TRBJ1-5 | . | TRBV28 | . | TGTGCCAGCAGTTTAGGGGTCAGGGCTGGCAATCAGCCCCAGCATTTT | CASSLGVRAGNQPQHF
TRBJ2-4 | . | TRBV6-1 | . | TGTGCCAGCAGTGCTCTAGCTGGGGTATACAATGAGCAGTACTTC | CASSALAGVYNEQYF
TRBJ1-2 | . | TRBV12-3/TRBV12-4 | . | TGTGCCAGCAGTACGACGATTACTGGCTACACCTTC | CASSTTITGYTF
TRBJ2-4 | . | TRBV6-2/TRBV6-3 | . | TGTGCCAGCAGTATCAGCAATAGTTTCAATGAGCAGTACTTC | CASSISNSFNEQYF
TRBJ2-7 | . | TRBV7-9 | few | TGTGCCAGCAGCCCATGGCGGGCGTCCTACGAGCAGTACTTC | CASSPWRASYEQYF
TRBJ2-1 | TRBD2 | TRBV28 | . | TGTGCCAGCACCCTTGAGACTAGCGGGGGCGGTGAGCAGTTCTTC | CASTLETSGGGEQFF
TRBJ1-6 | TRBD1 | TRBV15 | . | TGTGCCACCAGGCAACACAGGGGATGGAGCCATAATTCACCCCTCCACTTT | CATRQHRGWSHNSPLHF
TRBJ2-1 | TRBD2 | TRBV18 | . | TGTGCCAGCAGCTCAGGGGGACTAGCGCTCTACAATGAGCAGTTCTTC | CASSSGGLALYNEQFF
TRBJ1-5 | . | TRBV29-1 | . | TGCAGCGTTGAAAGCGCCAAGGGGCAGCCCCAGCATTTT | CSVESAKGQPQHF
TRBJ1-5 | . | TRBV28 | . | TGTGCCAGCAGTCATCAGGGTTGGTGGAATCAGCCCCAGCATTTT | CASSHQGWWNQPQHF
TRBJ1-1 | . | TRBV7-2 | many | TGTGCCAGCAGCTGGGGACACCAGAACACTGAAGCTTTCTTT | CASSWGHQNTEAFF
TRBJ2-7 | . | TRBV12-3/TRBV12-4 | . | TGTGCCAGCAGGAGGGGGGACCACGAGCAGTACTTC | CASRRGDHEQYF
TRBJ2-3 | . | TRBV29-1 | . | TGCAGCGTTGAATTTGGACAGTTCACAGATACGCAGTATTTT | CSVEFGQFTDTQYF
TRBJ1-6 | . | TRBV27 | . | TGTGCCAGCGCCCTAGGGGGACCCAATTCACCCCTCCACTTT | CASALGGPNSPLHF
TRBJ1-2 | . | TRBV15 | . | TGTGCCACCAAGGATCATCTCTATGGCTACACCTTC | CATKDHLYGYTF
TRBJ2-7 | TRBD1 | TRBV24-1 | . | TGTGCCACCGGAACAGGGGGCTCCTACAATGAGCAGTACTTC | CATGTGGSYNEQYF
TRBJ2-3 | . | TRBV24-1 | few | TGTGCCACCAGTGATAGAGATACGCAGTATTTT | CATSDRDTQYF
TRBJ1-5 | . | TRBV6-1 | few | TGTGCCAGCAGTGAAGGGACGGGGTTAGAGCAGCCCCAGCATTTT | CASSEGTGLEQPQHF
TRBJ2-1 | TRBD1 | TRBV3-1 | once | TGTGCCAGCAGCCGAAGTGACAGGGCAGGAGATGAGCAGTTCTTC | CASSRSDRAGDEQFF
TRBJ1-2 | TRBD1 | TRBV2 | . | TGTGCCAGCAGTGGGGGGATCCCGGACAGGCTAATCTATGGCTACACCTTC | CASSGGIPDRLIYGYTF
TRBJ2-3 | TRBD2 | TRBV7-9 | . | TGTGCCAGCAGCCCGACTAGCGGAAAAGCTGCACAGATAACGCAGTATTTT | CASSPTSGKAAQITQYF
TRBJ2-1 | TRBD2 | TRBV4-3 | . | TGCGCCAGCAGCCAAGATTTCACTAGCGGGTTAAATGAGCAGTTCTTC | CASSQDFTSGLNEQFF
TRBJ1-2 | . | TRBV6-4 | few | TGTGCCAGCAGTGAGACAGCCACCGGCTATGGCTACACCTTC | CASSETATGYGYTF
TRBJ2-7 | TRBD2 | TRBV27 | few | TGTGCCAGCAGCTCGATCTTCGGGACTAGCGTTCCCTACGAGCAGTACTTC | CASSSIFGTSVPYEQYF
TRBJ2-1 | TRBD2 | TRBV20-1 | . | TGCAGTGCTAGTAAGCGGGGGGATCCATACAATGAGCAGTTCTTC | CSASKRGDPYNEQFF
TRBJ2-6 | . | TRBV6-5 | . | TGTGCCAGCAGTTGGGCTGGTTCTGGGGCCAACGTCCTGACTTTC | CASSWAGSGANVLTF
TRBJ2-1 | TRBD2 | TRBV5-4 | . | TGTGCCAGCAGCAGGGGACTAGCGGGGGACAATGAGCAGTTCTTC | CASSRGLAGDNEQFF
TRBJ2-6 | . | TRBV5-6 | . | TGTGCCAGCAGGCCTAGGGCTGGGGCCAACGTCCTGACTTTC | CASRPRAGANVLTF
TRBJ2-5 | TRBD2 | TRBV7-2 | few | TGTGCCAGCAGCTTAGGGTCCCTAGCGGGGGCTTTCAGGGAGACCCAGTACTTC | CASSLGSLAGAFRETQYF
TRBJ1-5 | . | TRBV20-1 | . | TGCAGTGCTAGTGTCCCTCGGGAGTTTTGGGTCAATCAGCCCCAGCATTTT | CSASVPREFWVNQPQHF
TRBJ2-3 | TRBD2 | TRBV6-5 | . | TGTGCCAGCAGTTATAGCGGGACCACAGATACGCAGTATTTT | CASSYSGTTDTQYF
TRBJ2-3 | TRBD2 | TRBV7-9 | . | TGTGCCAGCAGCCCATACTCTAGCGGGGGGCGCACAGATACGCAGTATTTT | CASSPYSSGGRTDTQYF
TRBJ2-7 | . | TRBV27 | . | TGTGCCAGCAGTCGGAAACCCTTACTCCGTGGACACCGACTAAAATGGTACTACGAGCAGTACTTC | CASSRKPLLRGHRLKWYYEQYF
TRBJ1-5 | . | TRBV29-1 | . | TGCAGCGTGGGAGACCCGGATCAGCCCCAGCATTTT | CSVGDPDQPQHF
TRBJ2-2 | TRBD2 | TRBV6-5 | . | TGTGCCAGCAGATCTAGCGGGGGGCACCGGGAGCTGTTTTTT | CASRSSGGHRELFF
TRBJ2-5 | . | TRBV20-1 | . | TGCAGTGCTAGTAAGCATTCGGAGACCCAGTACTTC | CSASKHSETQYF